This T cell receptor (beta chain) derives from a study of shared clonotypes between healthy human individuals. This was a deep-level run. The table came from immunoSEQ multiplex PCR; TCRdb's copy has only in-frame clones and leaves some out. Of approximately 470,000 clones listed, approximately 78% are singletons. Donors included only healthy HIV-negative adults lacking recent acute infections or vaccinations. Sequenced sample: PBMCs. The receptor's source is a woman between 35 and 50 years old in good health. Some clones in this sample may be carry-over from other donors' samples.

CDR3 protein: CASSSRLAGIYNEQFF. The CDR3 coding sequence is TGCGCCAGCAGCTCTCGACTAGCGGGAATCTACAATGAGCAGTTCTTC. The chain uses TRBV5-1 and TRBJ2-1, with TRBD2 identical over 11 bases. The CDR3 contains 16 residues. V lost 3 bases and J lost 3; bases outside the gene matches: 5. Germline assignment: CDR1 SGHRS and CDR2 YFSETQ.